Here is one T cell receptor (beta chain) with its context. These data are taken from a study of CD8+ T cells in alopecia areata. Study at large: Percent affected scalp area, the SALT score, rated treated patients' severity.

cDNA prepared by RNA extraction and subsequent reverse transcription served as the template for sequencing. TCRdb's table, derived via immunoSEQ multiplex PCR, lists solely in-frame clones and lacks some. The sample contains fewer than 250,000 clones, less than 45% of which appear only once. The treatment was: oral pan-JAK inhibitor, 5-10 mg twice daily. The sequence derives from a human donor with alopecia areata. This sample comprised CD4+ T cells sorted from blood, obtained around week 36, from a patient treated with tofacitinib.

DNA for the CDR3: TGTGCCTGGATGCCGGGATCTTCCTACGAGCAGTACTTC. Amino acids: CAWMPGSSYEQYF. The rearrangement joins TRBV30 to TRBJ2-7, with a weak D call TRBD2 (5 bases). V lost 4 bases, J lost 1 base, and 11 bases lay in between. This CDR3 region has 13 residues. In germline, CDR1 is GTSNPN, CDR2 SVGIG (reference sequence).